This TCR beta chain was recorded in a study of T-cell memory formation after mild COVID-19. Trimming took 3 bases from V and 5 from J, leaving 6 bases between them. This CDR3 has 12 amino acids. CDR1 is LGHNA, CDR2 YSLEER, per germline. From the 5' RACE reads, TCRdb called clonotypes with MiXCR, one entry per CDR3 protein. The sample carries roughly 51,000 distinct CDR3 sequences, roughly 7% recorded once. This clonotype came up many times. Its antigen is undetermined. Study-level results: Contracting CD4+ clones lay largely in CM and EM, with CD8+ ones residing in EMRA. There were some responding clones in pre-infection memory, which suggested that cross-reactive memory had joined.

The V and J genes are TRBV4-3 and TRBJ2-3; D remains unclear. The sequence was collected from a young man who had mild COVID-19 (a few samples of this study predate the infection). Cell type and time point are not known. Material for sequencing was PBMCs or a T cell subset sorted from them (not recorded which). This CDR3 reads CASSHSQDTQYF. The CDR3 region has the DNA TGCGCCAGCAGCCATAGTCAAGATACGCAGTATTTT.